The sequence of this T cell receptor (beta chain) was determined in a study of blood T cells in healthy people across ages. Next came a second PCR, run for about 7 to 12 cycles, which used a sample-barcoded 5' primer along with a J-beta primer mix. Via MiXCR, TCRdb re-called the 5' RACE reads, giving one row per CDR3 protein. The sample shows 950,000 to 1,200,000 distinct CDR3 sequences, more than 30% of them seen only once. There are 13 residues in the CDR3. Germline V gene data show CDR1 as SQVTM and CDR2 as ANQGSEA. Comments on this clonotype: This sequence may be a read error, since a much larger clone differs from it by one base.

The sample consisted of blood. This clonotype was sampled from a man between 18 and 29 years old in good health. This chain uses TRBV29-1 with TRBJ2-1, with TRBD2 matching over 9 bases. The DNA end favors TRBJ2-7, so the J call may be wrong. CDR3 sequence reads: CSVGRGGFNEQYF. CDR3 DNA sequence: TGCAGCGTTGGGCGGGGGGGCTTCAATGAGCAGTACTTC.